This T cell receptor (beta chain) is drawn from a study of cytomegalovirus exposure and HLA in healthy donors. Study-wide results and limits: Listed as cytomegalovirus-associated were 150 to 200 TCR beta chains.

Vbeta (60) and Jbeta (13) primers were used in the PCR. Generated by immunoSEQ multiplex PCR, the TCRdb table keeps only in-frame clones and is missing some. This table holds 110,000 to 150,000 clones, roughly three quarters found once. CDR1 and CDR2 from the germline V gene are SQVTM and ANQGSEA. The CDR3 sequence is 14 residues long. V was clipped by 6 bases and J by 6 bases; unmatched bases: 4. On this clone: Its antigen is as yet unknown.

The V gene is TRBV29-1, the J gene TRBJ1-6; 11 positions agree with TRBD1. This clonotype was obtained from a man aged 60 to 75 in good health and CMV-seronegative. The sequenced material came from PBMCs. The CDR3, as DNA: TGCAGCGTCCGGACAGGGGGCCCTAATTCACCCCTCCACTTT. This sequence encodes CSVRTGGPNSPLHF. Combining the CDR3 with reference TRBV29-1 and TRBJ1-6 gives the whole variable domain SAVISQKPSRDICQRGTSLTIQCQVDSQVTMMFWYRQQPGQSLTLIATANQGSEATYESGFVIDKFPISRPNLTFSTLTVSNMSPEDSSIYLCSVRTGGPNSPLHFGNGTRLTVT.